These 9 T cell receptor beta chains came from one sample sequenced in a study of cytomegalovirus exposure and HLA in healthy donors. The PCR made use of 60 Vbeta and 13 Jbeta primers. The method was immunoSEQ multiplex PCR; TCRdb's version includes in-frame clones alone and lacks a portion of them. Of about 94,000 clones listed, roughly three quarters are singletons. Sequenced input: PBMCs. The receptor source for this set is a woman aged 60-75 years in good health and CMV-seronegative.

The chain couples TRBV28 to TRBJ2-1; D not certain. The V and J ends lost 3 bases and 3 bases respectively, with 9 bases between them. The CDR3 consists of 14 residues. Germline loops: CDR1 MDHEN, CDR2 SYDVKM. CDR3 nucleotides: TGTGCCAGCAGTTTCCCGGGTTACTACAATGAGCAGTTCTTC. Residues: CASSFPGYYNEQFF.

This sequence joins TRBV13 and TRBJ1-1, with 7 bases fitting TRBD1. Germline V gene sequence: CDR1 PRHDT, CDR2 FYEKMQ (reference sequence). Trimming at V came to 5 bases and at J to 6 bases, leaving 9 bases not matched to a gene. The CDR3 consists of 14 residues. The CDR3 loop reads CASSPLQGRSEAFF. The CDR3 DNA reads TGTGCCAGCAGCCCATTACAGGGGAGGTCTGAAGCTTTCTTT.

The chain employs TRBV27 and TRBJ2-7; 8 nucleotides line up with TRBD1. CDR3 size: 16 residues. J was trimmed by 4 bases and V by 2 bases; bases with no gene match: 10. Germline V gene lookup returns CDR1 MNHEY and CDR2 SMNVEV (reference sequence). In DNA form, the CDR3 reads TGTGCCAGCAGTTTAACCGCCCCAGGGGGCGGGTACGAGCAGTACTTC. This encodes CASSLTAPGGGYEQYF.

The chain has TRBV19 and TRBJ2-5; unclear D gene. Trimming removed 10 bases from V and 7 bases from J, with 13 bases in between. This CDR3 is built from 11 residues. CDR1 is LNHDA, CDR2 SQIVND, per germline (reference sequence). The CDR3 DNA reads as TGTGCCACCGGAGACCTTAGGACCCAGTACTTC. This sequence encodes CATGDLRTQYF.

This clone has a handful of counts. This chain's CDR3 is CASRIGNTGANVLTF. Written as DNA, the CDR3 is TGTGCCAGCAGGATCGGGAATACTGGGGCCAACGTCCTGACTTTC. This sequence joins TRBV6-5 and TRBJ2-6; perhaps TRBD2 as D (5 bases). CDR3 size: 15 residues. V was pared by 6 bases and J by 2 bases, with 11 bases between. Germline V lookup: CDR1 MNHEY, CDR2 SVGAGI.

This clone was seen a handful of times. The CDR3 bases are TGCGCCAGCAGCCAAGATGGGGACAGGGGTCAAAAACTGTTTTTT. Its protein is CASSQDGDRGQKLFF. The chain combines TRBV4-3 with TRBJ1-4, with 10 bases that match TRBD1. This CDR3 has 15 amino acids. Germline-derived CDR1 and CDR2 are LGHNA and YSLEER. V dropped 0 bases and J dropped 9; count of bases not matched to a gene: 4.

CDR3 sequence (DNA): TGTGCCAGCAGCTTACGGCGGGTACAAGACTACGAGCAGTACTTC. It yields the protein CASSLRRVQDYEQYF. The chain combines TRBV7-2 with TRBJ2-7; the D gene is possibly TRBD2 (5 bases). The V end was cut by 2 bases, the J end by 3 bases, with 14 bases between. The V gene's germline CDR1 is SGHTA and CDR2 FQGNSA. CDR3 length: 15 residues.

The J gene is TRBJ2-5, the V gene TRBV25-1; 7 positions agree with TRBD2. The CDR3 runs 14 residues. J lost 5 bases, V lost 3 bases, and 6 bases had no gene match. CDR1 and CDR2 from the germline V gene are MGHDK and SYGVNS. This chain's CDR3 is CASSDWGGAETQYF. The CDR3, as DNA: TGTGCCAGCAGTGATTGGGGGGGTGCGGAGACCCAGTACTTC.

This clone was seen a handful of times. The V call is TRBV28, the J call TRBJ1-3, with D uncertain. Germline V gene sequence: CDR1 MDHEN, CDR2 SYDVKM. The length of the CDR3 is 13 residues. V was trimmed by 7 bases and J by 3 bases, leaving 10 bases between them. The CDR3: CASTLRGGNTIYF. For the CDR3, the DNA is TGTGCCAGCACCTTACGCGGTGGAAACACCATATATTTT.